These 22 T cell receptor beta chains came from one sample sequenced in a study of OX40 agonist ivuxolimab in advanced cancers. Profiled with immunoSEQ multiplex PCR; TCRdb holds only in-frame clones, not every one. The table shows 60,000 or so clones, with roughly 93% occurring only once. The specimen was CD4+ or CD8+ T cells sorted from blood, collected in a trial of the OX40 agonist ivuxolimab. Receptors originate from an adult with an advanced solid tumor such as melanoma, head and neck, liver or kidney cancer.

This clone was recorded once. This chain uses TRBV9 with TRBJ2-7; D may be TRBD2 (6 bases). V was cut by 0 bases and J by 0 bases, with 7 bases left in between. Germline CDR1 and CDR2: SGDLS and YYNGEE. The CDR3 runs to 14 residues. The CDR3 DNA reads TGTGCCAGCAGCGTAGGGAGGGGCTCCTACGAGCAGTACTTC. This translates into CASSVGRGSYEQYF.

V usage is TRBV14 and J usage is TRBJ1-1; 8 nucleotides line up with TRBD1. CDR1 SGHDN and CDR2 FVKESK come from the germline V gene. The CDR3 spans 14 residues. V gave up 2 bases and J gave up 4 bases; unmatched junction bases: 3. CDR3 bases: TGTGCCAGCAGCCAACAGGGGGCCGGCACTGAAGCTTTCTTT. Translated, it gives CASSQQGAGTEAFF.

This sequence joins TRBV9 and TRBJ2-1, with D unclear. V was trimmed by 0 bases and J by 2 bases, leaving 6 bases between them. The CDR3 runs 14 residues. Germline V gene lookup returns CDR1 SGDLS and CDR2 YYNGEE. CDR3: CASSVAEAYNEQFF. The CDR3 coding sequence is TGTGCCAGCAGCGTAGCCGAGGCCTACAATGAGCAGTTCTTC.

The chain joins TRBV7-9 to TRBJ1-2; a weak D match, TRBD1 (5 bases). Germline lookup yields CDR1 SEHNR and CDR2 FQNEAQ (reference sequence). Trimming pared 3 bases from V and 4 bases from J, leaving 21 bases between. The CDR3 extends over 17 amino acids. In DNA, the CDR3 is TGTGCCAGCAGCTTGGGGAGGGGAGCCGGGGACGGCTATGGCTACACCTTC. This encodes CASSLGRGAGDGYGYTF.

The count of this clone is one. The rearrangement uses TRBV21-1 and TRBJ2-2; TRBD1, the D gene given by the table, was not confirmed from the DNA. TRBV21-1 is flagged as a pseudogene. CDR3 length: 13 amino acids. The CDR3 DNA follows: TGTGCCAACCGGGACAGGGTAGCCGGGGAGCTGTTTTTT. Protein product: CANRDRVAGELFF.

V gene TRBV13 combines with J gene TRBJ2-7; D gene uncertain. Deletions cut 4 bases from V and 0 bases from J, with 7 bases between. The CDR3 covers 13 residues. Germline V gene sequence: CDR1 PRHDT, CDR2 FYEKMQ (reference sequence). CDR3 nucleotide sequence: TGTGCCAGCAGCTCACCCAACTCCTACGAGCAGTACTTC. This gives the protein CASSSPNSYEQYF.

CDR3 in amino acids: CASSLELWGELFF. DNA for the CDR3: TGTGCCAGCAGTTTAGAACTGTGGGGGGAGCTGTTTTTT. The chain carries TRBV28 and TRBJ2-2, with D unclear. V lost 2 bases and J lost 8, with 9 bases in between. CDR1 is MDHEN and CDR2 is SYDVKM in the germline V gene. The CDR3 consists of 13 residues.

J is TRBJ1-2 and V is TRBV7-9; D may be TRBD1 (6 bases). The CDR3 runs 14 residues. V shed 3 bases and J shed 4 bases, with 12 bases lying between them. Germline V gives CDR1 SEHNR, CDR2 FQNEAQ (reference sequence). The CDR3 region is CASSFPRGGYGYTF. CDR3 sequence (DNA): TGTGCCAGCAGCTTTCCTCGAGGGGGCTATGGCTACACCTTC.

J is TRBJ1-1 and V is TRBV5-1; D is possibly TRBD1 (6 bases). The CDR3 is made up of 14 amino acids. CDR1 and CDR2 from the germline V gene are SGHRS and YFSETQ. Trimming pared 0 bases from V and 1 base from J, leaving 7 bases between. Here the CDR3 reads CASSLEGQNTEAFF. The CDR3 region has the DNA TGCGCCAGCAGCTTGGAGGGACAGAACACTGAAGCTTTCTTT.

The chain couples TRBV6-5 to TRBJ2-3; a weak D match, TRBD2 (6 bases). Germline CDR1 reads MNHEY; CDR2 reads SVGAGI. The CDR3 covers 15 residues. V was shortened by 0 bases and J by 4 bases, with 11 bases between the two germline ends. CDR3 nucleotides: TGTGCCAGCAGTTACTCGGCGGGATCGGCAGATACGCAGTATTTT. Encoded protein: CASSYSAGSADTQYF.

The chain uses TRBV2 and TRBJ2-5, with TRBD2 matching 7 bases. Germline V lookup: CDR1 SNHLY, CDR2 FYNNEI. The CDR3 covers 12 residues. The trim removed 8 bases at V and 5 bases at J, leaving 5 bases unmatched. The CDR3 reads CASPDGGETQYF. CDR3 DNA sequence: TGTGCCAGCCCGGACGGGGGGGAGACCCAGTACTTC.

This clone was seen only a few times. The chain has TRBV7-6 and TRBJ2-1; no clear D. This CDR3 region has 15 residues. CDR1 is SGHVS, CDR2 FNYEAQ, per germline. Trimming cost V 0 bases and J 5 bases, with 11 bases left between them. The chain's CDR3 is CASSLAPDGHNEQFF. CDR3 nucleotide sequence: TGTGCCAGCAGCTTAGCGCCGGACGGACACAATGAGCAGTTCTTC.

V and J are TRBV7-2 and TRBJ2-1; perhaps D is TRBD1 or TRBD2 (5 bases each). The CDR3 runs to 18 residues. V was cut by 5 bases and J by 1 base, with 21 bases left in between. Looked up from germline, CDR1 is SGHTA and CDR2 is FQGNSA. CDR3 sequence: CASSPLIGAFLSYNEQFF. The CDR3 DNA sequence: TGTGCCAGCAGCCCGTTAATCGGGGCATTCCTTTCCTACAATGAGCAGTTCTTC.

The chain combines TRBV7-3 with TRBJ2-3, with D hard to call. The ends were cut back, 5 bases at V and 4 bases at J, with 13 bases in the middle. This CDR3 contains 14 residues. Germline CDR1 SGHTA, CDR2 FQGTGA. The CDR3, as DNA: TGTGCCAGCAGCGCGTTTATAAGGGCAGATACGCAGTATTTT. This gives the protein CASSAFIRADTQYF.

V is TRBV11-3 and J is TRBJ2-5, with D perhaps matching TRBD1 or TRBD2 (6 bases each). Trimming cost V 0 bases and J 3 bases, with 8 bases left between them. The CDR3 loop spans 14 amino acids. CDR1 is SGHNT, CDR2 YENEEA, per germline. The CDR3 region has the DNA TGTGCCAGCAGCTTAGAGGGGGGCAAAGAGACCCAGTACTTC. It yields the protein CASSLEGGKETQYF.

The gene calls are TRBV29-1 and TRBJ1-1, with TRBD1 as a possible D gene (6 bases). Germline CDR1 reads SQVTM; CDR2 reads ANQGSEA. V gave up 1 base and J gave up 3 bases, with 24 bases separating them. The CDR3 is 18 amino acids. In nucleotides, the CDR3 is TGCAGCGTTGAAGTCCCGCGGGGGCCCACCCCAGGGGACACTGAAGCTTTCTTT. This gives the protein CSVEVPRGPTPGDTEAFF.

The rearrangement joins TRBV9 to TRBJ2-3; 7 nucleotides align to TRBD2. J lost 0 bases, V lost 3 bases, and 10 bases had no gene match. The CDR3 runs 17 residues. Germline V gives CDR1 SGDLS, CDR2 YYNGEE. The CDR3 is CASSGPPSSGSTDTQYF. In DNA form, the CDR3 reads TGTGCCAGCAGCGGACCCCCGAGTAGCGGGAGCACAGATACGCAGTATTTT.

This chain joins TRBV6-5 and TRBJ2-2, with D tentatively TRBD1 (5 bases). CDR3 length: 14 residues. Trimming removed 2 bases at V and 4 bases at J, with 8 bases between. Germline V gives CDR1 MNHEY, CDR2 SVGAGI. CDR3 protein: CASSYQGGTGELFF. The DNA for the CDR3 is TGTGCCAGCAGTTACCAGGGTGGCACCGGGGAGCTGTTTTTT.

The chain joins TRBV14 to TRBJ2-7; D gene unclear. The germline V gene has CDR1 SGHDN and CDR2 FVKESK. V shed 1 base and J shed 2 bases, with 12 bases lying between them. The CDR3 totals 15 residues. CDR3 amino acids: CASSQASGWTYEQYF. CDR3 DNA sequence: TGTGCCAGCAGCCAAGCCTCGGGTTGGACCTACGAGCAGTACTTC.

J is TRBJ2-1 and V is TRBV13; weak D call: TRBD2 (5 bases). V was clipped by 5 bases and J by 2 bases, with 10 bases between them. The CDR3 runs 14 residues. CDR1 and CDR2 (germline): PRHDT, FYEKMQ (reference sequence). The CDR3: CASSGGRTYNEQFF. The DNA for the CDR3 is TGTGCCAGCAGCGGCGGGCGAACCTACAATGAGCAGTTCTTC.

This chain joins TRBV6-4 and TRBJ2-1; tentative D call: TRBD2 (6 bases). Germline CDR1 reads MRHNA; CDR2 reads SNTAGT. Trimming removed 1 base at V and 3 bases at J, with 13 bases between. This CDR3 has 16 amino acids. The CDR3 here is CASSDYRRAGYNEQFF. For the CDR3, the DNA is TGTGCCAGCAGTGACTATAGGAGGGCCGGCTACAATGAGCAGTTCTTC.

The CDR3 DNA follows: TGTGCCAGCAGCCTAATAGGGACAGACTATGGCTACACCTTC. It specifies CASSLIGTDYGYTF. The V call is TRBV7-2, the J call TRBJ1-2; 7 bases fit TRBD1. The CDR3 runs to 14 residues. Germline lookup yields CDR1 SGHTA and CDR2 FQGNSA. Trimming at V came to 5 bases and at J to 3 bases, leaving 6 bases not matched to a gene.